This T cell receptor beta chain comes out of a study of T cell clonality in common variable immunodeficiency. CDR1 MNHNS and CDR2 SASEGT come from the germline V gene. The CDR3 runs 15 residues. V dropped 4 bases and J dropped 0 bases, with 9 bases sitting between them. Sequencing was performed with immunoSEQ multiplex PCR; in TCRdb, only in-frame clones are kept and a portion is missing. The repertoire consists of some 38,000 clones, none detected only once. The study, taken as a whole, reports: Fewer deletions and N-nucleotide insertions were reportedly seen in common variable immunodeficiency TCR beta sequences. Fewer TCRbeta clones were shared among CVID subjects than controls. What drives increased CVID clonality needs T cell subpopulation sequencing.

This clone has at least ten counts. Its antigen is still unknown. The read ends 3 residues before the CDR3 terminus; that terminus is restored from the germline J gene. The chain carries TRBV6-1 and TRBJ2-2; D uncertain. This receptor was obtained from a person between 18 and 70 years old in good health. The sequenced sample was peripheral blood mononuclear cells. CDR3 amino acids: CASSAWAANTGELFF. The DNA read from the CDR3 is TGTGCCAGCAGTGCTTGGGCAGCGAACACCGGGGAG.